Presented here are 12 T cell receptor beta chains from one specimen sequenced in a study of cytomegalovirus exposure and HLA in healthy donors. Profiled with immunoSEQ multiplex PCR; TCRdb holds only in-frame clones, not every one. The sample lists more than 250,000 clones, roughly 90% occurring once. Sequenced material: PBMCs. The receptors shown here come from a woman aged 25 to 45 in good health and CMV-seropositive.

V is TRBV30 and J is TRBJ1-3, with D uncertain. Germline-derived CDR1 and CDR2 are GTSNPN and SVGIG (reference sequence). The CDR3 is made up of 10 amino acids. Trimming removed 5 bases from V and 4 bases from J, with 3 bases in between. CDR3 nucleotide sequence: TGTGCCTGGGGGGGAAACACCATATATTTT. Residues: CAWGGNTIYF.

This chain uses TRBV7-9 with TRBJ1-5, with 11 bases fitting TRBD1. The trim removed 0 bases at V and 6 bases at J, leaving 1 base unmatched. Per the germline V gene, CDR1 is SEHNR and CDR2 is FQNEAQ (reference sequence). The CDR3 loop spans 15 amino acids. The DNA of the CDR3 is TGTGCCAGCAGCTTAGCGGGACAGGGGGGTCAGCCCCAGCATTTT. Its translation: CASSLAGQGGQPQHF. Based on the CDR3 plus reference TRBV7-9 and TRBJ1-5, the full variable domain is DTGVSQNPRHKITKRGQNVTFRCDPISEHNRLYWYRQTLGQGPEFLTYFQNEAQLEKSRLLSDRFSAERPKGSFSTLEIQRTEQGDSAMYLCASSLAGQGGQPQHFGDGTRLSIL.

This chain connects TRBV27 to TRBJ2-1, with 9 bases lining up with TRBD1. CDR3 length equals 15 residues. J was trimmed by 8 bases and V by 6 bases; bases with no gene match: 11. CDR1 is MNHEY and CDR2 is SMNVEV in the germline V gene (reference sequence). The CDR3 sequence: CASSLRDRVYDEQFF. The CDR3 DNA is TGTGCCAGCAGCCTCCGGGACAGGGTTTACGATGAGCAGTTCTTC.

J is TRBJ2-1 and V is TRBV7-3; 9 bases are shared with TRBD2. Losses at the gene ends were 2 bases for V and 9 bases for J; bases not matched to a gene: 8. CDR1 SGHTA and CDR2 FQGTGA come from the germline V gene. The CDR3 length is 15 residues. CDR3 loop: CASSLEGGRALEQFF. CDR3 nucleotide sequence: TGTGCCAGCAGCTTAGAGGGCGGGAGGGCCCTTGAGCAGTTCTTC.

The chain recombines TRBV5-1 with TRBJ2-7, with D uncertain. CDR1 is SGHRS, CDR2 YFSETQ, per germline. The CDR3 is made up of 14 amino acids. V was cut by 1 base and J by 2 bases, with 10 bases left in between. The CDR3 spells CASSLTVTTYEQYF. CDR3 DNA: TGCGCCAGCAGCTTGACAGTCACTACCTACGAGCAGTACTTC.

V is TRBV7-9 and J is TRBJ2-5, with 10 bases aligning to TRBD1. Germline trimming cut 5 bases from V and 1 base from J; bases unmatched to any gene: 10. CDR1 is SEHNR and CDR2 is FQNEAQ in the germline V gene (reference sequence). The CDR3 spans 17 residues. This CDR3 is CASSRIRDRGPQETQYF. The CDR3 nucleotides are TGTGCCAGCAGCCGAATCCGGGACAGGGGACCCCAAGAGACCCAGTACTTC.

The chain recombines TRBV30 with TRBJ1-1, with a weak D call TRBD1 (5 bases). With 2 bases removed from V and 0 bases from J, the gap between germline ends came to 19 bases. This CDR3 has 17 amino acids. From germline, CDR1 is GTSNPN and CDR2 SVGIG (reference sequence). CDR3 DNA sequence: TGTGCCTGGAGTCCACATCCAGGGAGTAACATGAACACTGAAGCTTTCTTT. Its protein is CAWSPHPGSNMNTEAFF.

The CDR3 spells CASSQRQGAVGANVLTF. CDR3 coding DNA: TGCGCCAGCAGCCAACGACAGGGGGCAGTGGGGGCCAACGTCCTGACTTTC. The chain carries TRBV5-1 and TRBJ2-6, with TRBD1 identical over 10 bases. V lost 4 bases and J lost 4; bases outside the gene matches: 8. CDR3 length equals 17 residues. Germline CDR1 and CDR2: SGHRS and YFSETQ.

The chain has TRBV9 and TRBJ1-3; no clear D. The V and J ends lost 5 bases and 7 bases respectively, with 19 bases between them. The CDR3 extends over 15 amino acids. CDR1 SGDLS and CDR2 YYNGEE come from the germline V gene. CDR3 DNA: TGTGCCAGCAGTCGAGATGGGTTCGGCGGGAACACCATATATTTT. It encodes CASSRDGFGGNTIYF.

The chain links TRBV27 to TRBJ1-3; D gene ambiguous. Germline CDR1 reads MNHEY; CDR2 reads SMNVEV (reference sequence). Trimming stripped 5 bases from V and 1 base from J, with 6 bases between. This CDR3 comprises 13 residues. CDR3 in DNA: TGTGCCAGCAGTCCGCCGTCTGGAAACACCATATATTTT. Translated, it gives CASSPPSGNTIYF.

The CDR3 DNA reads TGTGCCAGCATCGATACTGGAGGGCTGGGGACCCAGTACTTC. Amino acids: CASIDTGGLGTQYF. The chain carries TRBV28 and TRBJ2-5, with TRBD2 as a possible D gene (6 bases). Trimming removed 7 bases at V and 7 bases at J, with 19 bases between. CDR1 and CDR2 from the germline V gene are MDHEN and SYDVKM. This CDR3 contains 14 residues.

This chain connects TRBV28 to TRBJ2-7; possible D gene TRBD1, 6 bases. This CDR3 contains 13 residues. Looked up from germline, CDR1 is MDHEN and CDR2 is SYDVKM. V lost 6 bases and J 2 bases, leaving 11 bases between the germline ends. The CDR3 sequence is CASRPWTAYEQYF. The CDR3 DNA is TGTGCCAGCAGACCCTGGACAGCCTACGAGCAGTACTTC.